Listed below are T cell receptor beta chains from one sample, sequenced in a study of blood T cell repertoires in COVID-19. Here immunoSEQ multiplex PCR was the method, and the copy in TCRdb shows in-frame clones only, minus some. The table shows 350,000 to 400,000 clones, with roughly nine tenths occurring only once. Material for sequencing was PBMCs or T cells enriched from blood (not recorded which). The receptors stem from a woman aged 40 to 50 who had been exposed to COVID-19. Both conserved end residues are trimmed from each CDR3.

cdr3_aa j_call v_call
ASGLQTGFGYT TRBJ1-2 TRBV12-5
ASSRIRLSGRAAGGNEQF TRBJ2-1 TRBV7-9
ASSLRETGELF TRBJ2-2 TRBV12-3/TRBV12-4
ASKGGQGAREQY TRBJ2-7 TRBV19
ASRDRGVTEAF TRBJ1-1 TRBV19
ASSLPISEQY TRBJ2-7 TRBV27
ASSLGGIVANTEAF TRBJ1-1 TRBV5-1
ASSPGNTEAF TRBJ1-1 TRBV6-5
ASSLAGGKGETQY TRBJ2-5 TRBV7-3
ASSTFGLADKETQY TRBJ2-5 TRBV7-9
SASPLAGDGETQY TRBJ2-5 TRBV20-1
AWSVTGRTLYGYT TRBJ1-2 TRBV30
ASSEVDRASKQY TRBJ2-7 TRBV25-1
ASSYTGNRGYEQY TRBJ2-7 TRBV13
ASSLGQVSYEQY TRBJ2-7 TRBV7-8
SANDAGGSQETQY TRBJ2-5 TRBV20-1
ASSPRQAGAGELF TRBJ2-2 TRBV5-1
ASSVGQGLGYT TRBJ1-2 TRBV6-5
ASSIGTGNTIY TRBJ1-3 TRBV5-4
ATRQGLNTEAF TRBJ1-1 TRBV10-3
ASSLDSGAEKLF TRBJ1-4 TRBV5-1
ASSFWPDKGAF TRBJ1-1 TRBV27
ASSQDFLDAAEAF TRBJ1-1 TRBV4-3
ATREGLGGHQPQH TRBJ1-5 TRBV19
ASSSLTGLGRGYANEQY TRBJ2-7 TRBV7-2
ASSPNHGTEAF TRBJ1-1 TRBV18
ATSRALGGGELF TRBJ2-2 TRBV15
ASSLAPGGYT TRBJ1-2 TRBV5-4
SVDRWTEAF TRBJ1-1 TRBV29-1
ATSSFGGTAGYGYT TRBJ1-2 TRBV15
ASRRTAGGTQY TRBJ2-5 TRBV6-5
ASSLQGLRNQPQH TRBJ1-5 TRBV5-1
ASSLQTGDNNQPQH TRBJ1-5 TRBV7-8
SVVLTGRSGNTIY TRBJ1-3 TRBV29-1
ASSRGLAGGADTQY TRBJ2-3 TRBV5-4
ASSVGLAGWEQY TRBJ2-7 TRBV9
ASSSSGRAGGYT TRBJ1-2 TRBV5-4
ASSSRTSGSYNEQF TRBJ2-1 TRBV7-2
ASSIKAGGRQPQH TRBJ1-5 TRBV19
ASSTWTEAF TRBJ1-1 TRBV19
ASSPPIAGGSEQF TRBJ2-1 TRBV18
ASRQRDRKFHLAKNIQY TRBJ2-4 TRBV6-4
AWDSWNTEAF TRBJ1-1 TRBV30
ASSTGLTTQY TRBJ2-3 TRBV7-2
SVEGAGRETQY TRBJ2-5 TRBV29-1
ASTRVPTGSSYNEQF TRBJ2-1 TRBV5-4
ASSDRARNTEAF TRBJ1-1 TRBV5-1
ASSIARSNYGYT TRBJ1-2 TRBV19
ASSFGRGLDTEAF TRBJ1-1 TRBV7-3
RLDRAAEAF TRBJ1-1 TRBV20-1
ASSIGGVNTEAF TRBJ1-1 TRBV19
ASSLDQGAEGYT TRBJ1-2 TRBV5-5
ASSLGQSPYEQY TRBJ2-7 TRBV5-4
ASSLGEGRSNQPQH TRBJ1-5 TRBV5-1
ASSIGAGSGYEQY TRBJ2-7 TRBV19